One sample yielded the 20 T cell receptor beta chains listed below, sequenced in a study of PD-L1 blockade in urothelial cancer. The time point denotes: peripheral blood 6 weeks after treatment start. The method was immunoSEQ multiplex PCR; TCRdb's version includes in-frame clones alone and lacks a portion of them. The profile shows under 85,000 clones, about 91% of them singletons. This sample comprised PBMCs, obtained around atezolizumab (anti-PD-L1) treatment. These receptors were obtained from a woman of 80 years or more with urothelial cancer.

V is TRBV6-5 and J is TRBJ1-2; D unclear. Germline lookup yields CDR1 MNHEY and CDR2 SVGAGI. This CDR3 is built from 15 residues. Trimming pared 0 bases from V and 2 bases from J, leaving 10 bases between. CDR3 amino acids: CASSYSNGLNYGYTF. The CDR3 nucleotides read TGTGCCAGCAGTTACTCGAACGGGTTGAACTATGGCTACACCTTC.

CDR3 sequence reads: CASSPGWTGTGNTIYF. CDR3 DNA sequence: TGTGCCAGCTCACCAGGCTGGACAGGGACTGGAAACACCATATATTTT. The V call is TRBV18, the J call TRBJ1-3, with 8 positions matching TRBD1. Trimming cost V 2 bases and J 2 bases; bases outside gene matches: 5. This CDR3 contains 16 residues. Germline V gene sequence: CDR1 KGHSH, CDR2 LQKENI.

In nucleotides, the CDR3 is TGTGCCAGCAGCTTTCCGGGATTCTCCAACGTCCTGACTTTC. Residues: CASSFPGFSNVLTF. The chain combines TRBV5-4 with TRBJ2-6; D is possibly TRBD2 (5 bases). Trimming left V 2 bases short and J 8 bases short, with 11 bases between. Germline V gives CDR1 SGHNT, CDR2 YYREEE (reference sequence). The CDR3 has 14 residues.

The chain couples TRBV5-1 to TRBJ1-1, with D perhaps TRBD1 (6 bases). This CDR3 has 16 amino acids. Germline CDR1 SGHRS, CDR2 YFSETQ. V was shortened by 0 bases and J by 4 bases, with 16 bases between the two germline ends. The CDR3 coding sequence is TGCGCCAGCAGCTTGGCCACAGGGAATCGGCGCACTGAAGCTTTCTTT. This gives the protein CASSLATGNRRTEAFF.

The chain is built from TRBV15 and TRBJ1-2, with 9 bases that match TRBD1. Germline-derived CDR1 and CDR2 are LNHNV and YYDKDF (reference sequence). The V segment lost 3 bases and the J segment 8 bases; nucleotides outside the gene matches: 4. The CDR3 contains 13 residues. The CDR3 nucleotides read TGTGCCACCAGCAGCGGGACAGGGTACGGCTACACCTTC. Its translation is CATSSGTGYGYTF.

The chain joins TRBV7-9 to TRBJ2-5; the D gene is possibly TRBD2 (6 bases). Per germline, CDR1 SEHNR and CDR2 FQNEAQ (reference sequence). The CDR3 has 13 amino acids. V lost 4 bases to trimming and J lost 3 bases, with 9 bases between them. In DNA form, the CDR3 reads TGTGCCAGCAGCTGGGGGGAGAAAGAGACCCAGTACTTC. Amino acid sequence: CASSWGEKETQYF.

DNA for the CDR3: TGTGCCAGCAGTGAGGGGTTACAGGGGGATGGCTACACCTTC. This sequence encodes CASSEGLQGDGYTF. The V and J genes are TRBV6-1 and TRBJ1-2; TRBD1 aligns across 8 bases. The CDR3 is made up of 14 amino acids. V shed 3 bases, J shed 6 bases, and the junction held 6 bases outside the gene matches. Germline V CDR1 and CDR2: MNHNS, SASEGT.

This clone has just one count. CDR3 sequence: CASRGLAESTDTQYF. The CDR3 coding sequence is TGTGCCAGTAGGGGACTAGCGGAGTCCACAGATACGCAGTATTTT. J is TRBJ2-3 and V is TRBV19; the match to TRBD2 covers 11 bases. CDR3 size: 15 residues. CDR1 is LNHDA, CDR2 SQIVND, per germline (reference sequence). V was clipped by 6 bases and J by 2 bases; unmatched bases: 4.

The chain employs TRBV7-8 and TRBJ1-1, with a weak D call TRBD1 (6 bases). The CDR3 spans 14 residues. The V gene's germline CDR1 is SGHVS and CDR2 FQNEAQ. Trimming removed 1 base from V and 5 bases from J, with 11 bases in between. CDR3 nucleotide sequence: TGTGCCAGCAGCTTAGTCAGGGGAAGGACTGAAGCTTTCTTT. Translating gives CASSLVRGRTEAFF.

This clone occurred a few times. The chain joins TRBV9 to TRBJ2-7; perhaps TRBD2 as D (6 bases). Trimming removed 4 bases at V and 5 bases at J, with 16 bases between. The CDR3 contains 14 residues. Germline CDR1 reads SGDLS; CDR2 reads YYNGEE. Here the CDR3 DNA reads TGTGCCAGCAGCCCGGACTACCTTCAGCACGAGCAGTACTTC. Translation: CASSPDYLQHEQYF.

The CDR3 coding sequence is TGTGCCAGCAGCCAGGGGGGCTTAGCGGGAGCGAGGGAGCAGTTCTTC. Residues: CASSQGGLAGAREQFF. The chain is built from TRBV7-2 and TRBJ2-1; 9 bases are a match to TRBD2. Germline values: CDR1 SGHTA, CDR2 FQGNSA. The CDR3 runs 16 residues. V was pared by 5 bases and J by 10 bases, with 15 bases of the junction left unmatched.

The gene calls are TRBV19 and TRBJ1-1; 7 bases map to TRBD1. Germline V gene data show CDR1 as LNHDA and CDR2 as SQIVND (reference sequence). The CDR3 runs to 14 residues. J was trimmed by 1 base and V by 7 bases; bases with no gene match: 6. For the CDR3, the DNA is TGTGCCAGTACCCTGGGACAGTGGAACACTGAAGCTTTCTTT. Protein: CASTLGQWNTEAFF.

The J gene is TRBJ2-2, the V gene TRBV6-6; 14 nucleotides align to TRBD2. V shed 4 bases and J 6 bases; nucleotides not matched to a gene: 4. This CDR3 has 16 residues. Germline loops: CDR1 MNHNY, CDR2 SVGAGI (reference sequence). The CDR3 DNA sequence: TGTGCCAGCAGTTTGGGACTAGCGGGAGCGGCCGGGGAGCTGTTTTTT. It encodes CASSLGLAGAAGELFF.

The chain combines TRBV19 with TRBJ2-1; 10 nucleotides line up with TRBD2. Germline CDR1 reads LNHDA; CDR2 reads SQIVND (reference sequence). V was pared by 9 bases and J by 8 bases, with 13 bases of the junction left unmatched. This CDR3 has 15 residues. CDR3 residues: CASSQREGLIDEQFF. The CDR3 nucleotides read TGTGCCAGCTCCCAGCGGGAGGGTTTGATTGATGAGCAGTTCTTC.

This rearrangement joins TRBV13 to TRBJ2-5, with 9 nucleotides matching TRBD2. Trimming at V came to 3 bases and at J to 1 base, leaving 3 bases not matched to a gene. The CDR3 sequence is 15 residues long. In germline, CDR1 is PRHDT, CDR2 FYEKMQ (reference sequence). The CDR3 sequence is CASSLTSGAQETQYF. Here the CDR3 DNA reads TGTGCCAGCAGCTTGACTAGCGGAGCCCAAGAGACCCAGTACTTC.

The genes are TRBV28 and TRBJ1-1; weak D call: TRBD1 (5 bases). Germline CDR1 MDHEN, CDR2 SYDVKM. V lost 2 bases and J 2 bases, leaving 12 bases between the germline ends. The length of the CDR3 is 15 residues. DNA for the CDR3: TGTGCCAGCAGTTTACGTACAGGAGTAAACACTGAAGCTTTCTTT. Its protein is CASSLRTGVNTEAFF.

This clone appeared once. The gene calls are TRBV30 and TRBJ2-1; 10 nucleotides agree with TRBD2. Germline CDR1 is GTSNPN and CDR2 is SVGIG (reference sequence). There are 16 residues in the CDR3. V shed 3 bases and J 2 bases; nucleotides not matched to a gene: 7. The chain's CDR3 is CAWRGIAGGAYNEQFF. The CDR3 coding sequence is TGTGCCTGGAGGGGGATAGCGGGAGGAGCCTACAATGAGCAGTTCTTC.

This chain joins TRBV19 and TRBJ2-2; D is unresolved. The CDR3 is made up of 13 amino acids. V dropped 3 bases and J dropped 6 bases, with 8 bases sitting between them. Per the germline V gene, CDR1 is LNHDA and CDR2 is SQIVND (reference sequence). This chain's CDR3 is CASSILDAGELFF. The CDR3 region has the DNA TGTGCCAGTAGTATTCTAGATGCCGGGGAGCTGTTTTTT.

V and J are TRBV5-3 and TRBJ2-6, with 10 positions matching TRBD2. TRBV5-3 is treated as an ORF (open reading frame) with a function not yet certain. CDR3 size: 17 residues. V gave up 3 bases and J gave up 1 base; unmatched junction bases: 4. CDR3 loop: CARSSLAGPSGANVLTF. The CDR3 bases are TGTGCCAGAAGCTCACTAGCGGGACCTTCTGGGGCCAACGTCCTGACTTTC.

The rearrangement uses TRBV7-9 and TRBJ2-1, with TRBD2 identical over 9 bases. V was clipped by 5 bases and J by 10 bases; unmatched bases: 15. Looked up from germline, CDR1 is SEHNR and CDR2 is FQNEAQ (reference sequence). The CDR3 contains 16 residues. The CDR3 spells CASSLSPGLAAGEQFF. In nucleotides, the CDR3 is TGTGCCAGCAGCCTTAGCCCGGGACTAGCAGCTGGGGAGCAGTTCTTC.